The T cell receptor (beta chain) under discussion was sequenced for a study of blood T cell repertoires in COVID-19. Across the study: Acute-phase and convalescent COVID-19 samples originated in the United States, Italy and Spain. The cDNA or gDNA used as material had been derived from T cells, B-cell-depleted T cells, or PBMCs.

Method: immunoSEQ multiplex PCR; TCRdb's copy keeps in-frame clones and lacks some. The repertoire consists of around 150,000 clones, with 70% to 90% occurring once and the leading ten covering 1% to 1.2%. This sequence was found in a man in his forties with acute or convalescent COVID-19. Sequencing was performed on peripheral blood.

This CDR3 reads CASSKFSGDREGNTIYF. CDR3 bases: TGTGCCAGCAGCAAATTCTCTGGGGACAGGGAAGGAAACACCATATATTTT. V gene TRBV21-1 combines with J gene TRBJ1-3; whether TRBD1, the table's D call, matches the DNA was not checked. TRBV21-1 corresponds to a pseudogene. The CDR3 spans 17 residues.